What follows is one T cell receptor beta chain and its context. The PCR used 60 Vbeta and 13 Jbeta primers. The repertoire was sequenced with immunoSEQ multiplex PCR; TCRdb's copy has only in-frame clones and lacks some. This sample has 90,000 to 120,000 clones, with over 75% found just once. Donors were nominally healthy when sampled, though unrecorded immune exposures were likely. V was clipped by 1 base and J by 5 bases, with 2 bases between them. This CDR3 has 11 residues. Germline V gives CDR1 MDHEN, CDR2 SYDVKM. The data were taken from a study of cytomegalovirus exposure and HLA in healthy donors.

The chain employs TRBV28 and TRBJ2-5, with D unresolved. Sequencing used PBMCs. The sequence was collected from a man aged 55 to 69 in good health and CMV-seropositive. The chain's CDR3 is CASSLSETQYF. The CDR3 DNA reads TGTGCCAGCAGTTTATCGGAGACCCAGTACTTC.